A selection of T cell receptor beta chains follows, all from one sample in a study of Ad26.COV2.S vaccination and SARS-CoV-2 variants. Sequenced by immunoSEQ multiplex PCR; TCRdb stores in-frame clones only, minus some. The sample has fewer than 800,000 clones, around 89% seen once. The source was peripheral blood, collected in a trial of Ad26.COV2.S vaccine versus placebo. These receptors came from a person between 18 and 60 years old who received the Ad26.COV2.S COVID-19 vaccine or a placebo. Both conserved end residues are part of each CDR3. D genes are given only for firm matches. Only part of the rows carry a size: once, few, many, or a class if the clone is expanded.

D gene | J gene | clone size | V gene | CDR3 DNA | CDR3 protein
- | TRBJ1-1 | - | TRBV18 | TGTGCCAGCTCACCACCGGCTTTAAGGGAAGCTTTCTTT | CASSPPALREAFF
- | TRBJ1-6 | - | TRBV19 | TGTGCCAGTAGTCCCAGGGGAAATTCACCCCTCCACTTT | CASSPRGNSPLHF
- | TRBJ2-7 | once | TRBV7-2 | TGTGCCAGCACCCCATACATCTCCTACGAGCAGTACTTC | CASTPYISYEQYF
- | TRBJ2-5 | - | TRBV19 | TGTGCCAGTAGTATGGTATACGGGGGGCCGGAGACCCAGTACTTC | CASSMVYGGPETQYF
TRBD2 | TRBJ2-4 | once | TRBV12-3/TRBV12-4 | TGTGCCAGCAGTTTAGCGCAAGGCGGGGGGGCCGTCTTC | CASSLAQGGGAVF
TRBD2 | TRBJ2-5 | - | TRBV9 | TGTGCCAGCAGCGTAGAGGGGAGGACTAGTTTGGAGACCCAGTACTTC | CASSVEGRTSLETQYF
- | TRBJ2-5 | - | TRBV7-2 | TGTGCCAGCAGCTTAGGGGGCCAGAAAGAGACCCAGTACTTC | CASSLGGQKETQYF
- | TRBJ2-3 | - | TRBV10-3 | TGTGCCATCAGTGAGTCATCGGCAGATACGCAGTATTTT | CAISESSADTQYF
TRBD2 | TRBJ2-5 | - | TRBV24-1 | TGTGCCACCAGTGAGTCTAGCGGTCCACGAGAGACCCAGTACTTC | CATSESSGPRETQYF
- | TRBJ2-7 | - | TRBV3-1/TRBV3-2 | TGTGCCAGCAGCCACTCTCCGAACCACGAGCAGTACTTC | CASSHSPNHEQYF
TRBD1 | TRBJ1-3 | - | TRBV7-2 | TGTGCCACCGCCCCGAGGACAGGGGGCTTCAGCTCTGGAAACACCATATATTTT | CATAPRTGGFSSGNTIYF
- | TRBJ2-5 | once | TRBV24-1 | TGTGCCACCAGTGACTCACGAGGGGCCCAAGAGACCCAGTACTTC | CATSDSRGAQETQYF
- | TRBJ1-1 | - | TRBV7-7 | TGTGCTAGCAGCCCTGGAACCAACACTGAAGCTTTCTTT | CASSPGTNTEAFF
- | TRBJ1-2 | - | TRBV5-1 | TGCGCCACCGCAACCCTCGGGGGGGATCACTATGGCTACACCTTC | CATATLGGDHYGYTF
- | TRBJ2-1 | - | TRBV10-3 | TGTGCCATCAGTGAGTCTGGTGAGCAGTTCTTC | CAISESGEQFF
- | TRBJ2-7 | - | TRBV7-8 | TGTGCCAGCAGCCCCTGGGCCAGGGCCTACGAGCAGTACTTC | CASSPWARAYEQYF
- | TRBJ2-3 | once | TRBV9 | TGTGCCAGCAGCGCTAGATCAGATACGCAGTATTTT | CASSARSDTQYF
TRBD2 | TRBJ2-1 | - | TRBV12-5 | TGTGCTAGTGGTAGCGGGGAGGCCCCCTCCTACAATGAGCAGTTCTTC | CASGSGEAPSYNEQFF
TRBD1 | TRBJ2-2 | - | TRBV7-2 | TGTGCCAGCAGCTATCTCCCGGGGACAGGGGGCGGGGAGCTGTTTTTT | CASSYLPGTGGGELFF
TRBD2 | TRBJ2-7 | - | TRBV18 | TGTGCCAGTAACGTCGGGGCGGGAGGCCACTACGAGCAGTACTTC | CASNVGAGGHYEQYF
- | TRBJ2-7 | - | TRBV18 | TGTGCCAGCTCACGACAGGAGAACTACGAGCAGTACTTC | CASSRQENYEQYF
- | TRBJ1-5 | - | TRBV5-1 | TGCGCCAGCGACTATTGGAGCAATCAGCCCCAGCATTTT | CASDYWSNQPQHF
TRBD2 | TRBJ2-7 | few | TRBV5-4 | TGTGCCAGCAGCGTTAGCGGGAGGGCAGACCTCGAGCAGTACTTC | CASSVSGRADLEQYF
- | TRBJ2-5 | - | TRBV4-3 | TGCGCCAGCAGCCAAGAGTGGCGCAGGGAGGAGACCCAGTACTTC | CASSQEWRREETQYF
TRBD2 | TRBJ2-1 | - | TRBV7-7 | TGTGCTAGCAGCTTAGCAGGACTAGCGGGAACCAATGAGCAGTTCTTC | CASSLAGLAGTNEQFF
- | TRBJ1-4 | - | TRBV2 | TGTGCCAGCAGTCCCGGACCGACCACCCCGAATGAAAAACTGTTTTTT | CASSPGPTTPNEKLFF
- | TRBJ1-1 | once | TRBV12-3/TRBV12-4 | TGTGCCAGCATTAGACAGATGAACACTGAAGCTTTCTTT | CASIRQMNTEAFF
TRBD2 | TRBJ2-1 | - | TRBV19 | TGTGCCAGTAGTACCCTAGCGGGAGGCTACAATGAGCAGTTCTTC | CASSTLAGGYNEQFF
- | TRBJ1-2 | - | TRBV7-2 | TGTGCCAGCAGCTTATCAACAGGGTTGCGGGGCGGCTACACCTTC | CASSLSTGLRGGYTF
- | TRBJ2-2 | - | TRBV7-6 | TGTGCCAGCAGCTTGGTAACAGGGAGTGGCACCGGGGAGCTGTTTTTT | CASSLVTGSGTGELFF
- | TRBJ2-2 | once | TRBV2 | TGTGCCAGCAGTCTACAGGGAAACACCGGGGAGCTGTTTTTT | CASSLQGNTGELFF
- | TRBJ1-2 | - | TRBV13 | TGTGCCAGCAGAGTTGAAGGGGCAAATGGCTACACCTTC | CASRVEGANGYTF
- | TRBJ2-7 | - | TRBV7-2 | TGTGCCAGCAGCTTATTGACCTTCTACGAGCAGTACTTC | CASSLLTFYEQYF
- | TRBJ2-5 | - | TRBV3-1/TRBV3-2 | TGTGCCAGCAGCCAACCCACGGGGGTCCAAGAGACCCAGTACTTC | CASSQPTGVQETQYF
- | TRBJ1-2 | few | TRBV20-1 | TGCAGTGCTAGCACAGGGAGTAGCTACACCTTC | CSASTGSSYTF
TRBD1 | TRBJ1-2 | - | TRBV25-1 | TGTGCCAGCAGTGAAGCGGGACAGGGGAGCGGTGGCTACACCTTC | CASSEAGQGSGGYTF
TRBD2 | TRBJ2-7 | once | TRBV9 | TGTGCCAGCAGCGTAGCTAGCGGGGGCGTCTACGAGCAGTACTTC | CASSVASGGVYEQYF
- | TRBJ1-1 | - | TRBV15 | TGTGCCACCAGCAGAGAGCTGGGACGTTCTGAAGCTTTCTTT | CATSRELGRSEAFF
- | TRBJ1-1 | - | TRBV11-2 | TGTGCCAGCAGCTTAGTTCTTTCGGCTGAAGCTTTCTTT | CASSLVLSAEAFF
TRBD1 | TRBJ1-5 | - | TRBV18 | TGTGCCAGCTCACCACGGGGGGAGGGGGCGCCCCAGCATTTT | CASSPRGEGAPQHF
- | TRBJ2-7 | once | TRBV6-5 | TGTGCCAGCAGAGGACAGCGGTACGAGCAGTACTTC | CASRGQRYEQYF
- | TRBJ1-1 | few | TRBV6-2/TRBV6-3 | TGTGCCAGCAGTTACGGCCAGCTGGGGCATGAACCTTTCTTT | CASSYGQLGHEPFF
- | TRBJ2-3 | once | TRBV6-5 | TGTGCCAGCAGAGCCGGGACTCCCCTTACAGATACGCAGTATTTT | CASRAGTPLTDTQYF
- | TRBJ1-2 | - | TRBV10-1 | TGCGCCAGCAGTGAGACTTCGTTGGACTCTCGCTATGGCTACACCTTC | CASSETSLDSRYGYTF
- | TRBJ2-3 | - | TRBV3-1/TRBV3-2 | TGTGCCAGCAGCCAAGAGGCAGGGGCCGCCGATACGCAGTATTTT | CASSQEAGAADTQYF
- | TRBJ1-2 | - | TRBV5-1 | TGCGCCAGCAGCTCCCAGACCGCTAACTATGGCTACACCTTC | CASSSQTANYGYTF
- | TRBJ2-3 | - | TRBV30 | TGTGCCTATAACTCCGGGACCTACACAGATACGCAGTATTTT | CAYNSGTYTDTQYF
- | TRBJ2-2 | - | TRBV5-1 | TGCGCCAGCAGCACGGTGGGCGGGGCGAACACCGGGGAGCTGTTTTTT | CASSTVGGANTGELFF
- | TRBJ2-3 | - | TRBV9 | TGTGCCAGCAGCGTAGAAGGGGCCGGGAAACCTAGCACAGATACGCAGTATTTT | CASSVEGAGKPSTDTQYF
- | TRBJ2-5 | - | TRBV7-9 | TGTGCCAGCAGCTTAGCGCTAGGGTGGAGGGAGACCCAGTACTTC | CASSLALGWRETQYF
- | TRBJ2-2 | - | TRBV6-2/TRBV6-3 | TGTGCCAGCAGTTACCGTGGGTGGGAGGTCCCAAATCTCACCGGGGAGCTGTTTTTT | CASSYRGWEVPNLTGELFF
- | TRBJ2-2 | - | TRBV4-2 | TGTGCCAGCAGCCTGCCGGAGTTGAGTACCGGGGAGCTGTTTTTT | CASSLPELSTGELFF
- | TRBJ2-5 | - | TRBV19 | TGTGCCAGTAGTAATCAGGGATCGGGGAAGACCCAGTACTTC | CASSNQGSGKTQYF
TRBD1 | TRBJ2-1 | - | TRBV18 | TGTGCCAGCTCACCGGACAGGGGAGGGGATGAGCAGTTCTTC | CASSPDRGGDEQFF
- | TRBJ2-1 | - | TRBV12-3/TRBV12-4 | TGTGCCAGCAGTCACCCCTACAATGAGCAGTTCTTC | CASSHPYNEQFF
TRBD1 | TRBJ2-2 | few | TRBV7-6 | TGTGCCAGCAGCTTAGGACCGGGACAGGGGCTGGACACCGGGGAGCTGTTTTTT | CASSLGPGQGLDTGELFF
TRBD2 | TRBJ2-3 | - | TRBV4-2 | TGTGCCAGCAGCCAAGGCCTAGGGACTAGCGGGAGTGGGTACACAGATACGCAGTATTTT | CASSQGLGTSGSGYTDTQYF